This T cell receptor beta chain came from a study of blood T cell repertoires in COVID-19. Study background: The samples span acute and convalescent COVID-19 from the United States, Italy and Spain. Sample material is recorded as cDNA or gDNA derived from T cells, B-cell-depleted T cells, or PBMCs.

As originally analysed: The authors estimated nucleated cell counts from reference gene primer amplification. Only in-frame clones appear in the TCRdb table, and some are missing; sequencing was by immunoSEQ multiplex PCR. Clone size and V and J calls were adopted from that table, with D and trimming inferred from the DNA. Found here are 97,000 or so clones, about 85% of them singletons; the top ten hold around 2%. Germline values: CDR1 SGHDT, CDR2 YYEEEE. Unmatched junction bases numbered 12, after V lost 4 bases and J lost 4 bases. The CDR3 covers 16 residues. In its sample, this clone was seen once.

This sequence joins TRBV5-6 and TRBJ1-2; TRBD1 agrees at 8 bases. The sample consisted of peripheral blood. The receptor comes from a man in his fifties or sixties with active COVID-19. This chain's CDR3 is CASSIADRAWSYGYTF. DNA for the CDR3: TGTGCCAGCAGCATCGCGGACAGGGCTTGGAGCTATGGCTACACCTTC.